This T cell receptor beta chain was sequenced for a study of T cell responses to AZD1222 COVID-19 vaccine. Sequencing was performed with immunoSEQ multiplex PCR; in TCRdb, only in-frame clones are kept and a portion is missing. The profile shows roughly 110,000 clones, about nine tenths of them singletons. Trimming pared 6 bases from V and 1 base from J, leaving 12 bases between. CDR3 length: 14 amino acids. The germline CDR1 and CDR2 sequences are KGHSH and LQKENI. Whole-study results and caveats: At baseline, just 5 or 6 AZD1222 recipients tested seropositive. The donor cohort was predominantly white British with a female majority, and clonal diversity may have been underestimated. The study found Spike-specific TCR breadth and depth rose after two AZD1222 doses. Reportedly, nearly half the spike-specific TCRs target unmutated variant regions.

This clone was seen a single time. Its antigen remains unidentified. The material was peripheral blood, obtained 28 days after the second AZD1222 dose. This clonotype was obtained from an adult who received the AZD1222 COVID-19 vaccine. The rearrangement joins TRBV18 to TRBJ1-1, with D unresolved. CDR3 sequence: CASSPSVGNTEAFF. CDR3 sequence (DNA): TGTGCCAGCTCTCCCTCGGTGGGGAACACTGAAGCTTTCTTT.